Listed here are 17 T cell receptor beta chains from one sample, sequenced in a study of blood T cell repertoires in COVID-19. This table comes from immunoSEQ multiplex PCR, and its TCRdb copy is limited to in-frame clones, with some not included. Of 290,000 or so clones detected, roughly 80% appear once; the ten largest clones hold less than 5.5%. The specimen sequenced was PBMCs or T cells enriched from blood (not recorded which). All receptors derive from a middle-aged man who had been exposed to COVID-19.

The chain is built from TRBV5-1 and TRBJ2-1; 10 positions match TRBD2. The CDR3 contains 17 residues. V lost 1 base and J lost 0; bases outside the gene matches: 4. The germline gives CDR1 SGHRS, CDR2 YFSETQ. CDR3 nucleotides: TGCGCCAGCAGCTTGAATCCTAGCGGGAGCTCCTACAATGAGCAGTTCTTC. Amino acid sequence: CASSLNPSGSSYNEQFF.

The chain recombines TRBV10-3 with TRBJ2-2, with a possible D match to TRBD1 (6 bases). Germline CDR1 ENHRY, CDR2 SYGVKD. CDR3 length: 14 amino acids. Trimming left V 10 bases short and J 5 bases short, with 17 bases between. This chain's CDR3 is CATTQRGLTGELFF. CDR3 bases: TGTGCCACCACCCAAAGGGGGTTGACCGGGGAGCTGTTTTTT.

The chain is built from TRBV5-5 and TRBJ2-7, with 7 positions matching TRBD2. The CDR3 runs 15 residues. V lost 1 base to trimming and J lost 6 bases; unmatched junction nucleotides: 10. The germline V gene has CDR1 SGHKS and CDR2 YYEKEE (reference sequence). The CDR3 DNA reads TGTGCCAGCAGCTTGATCGCGGGAGCCTCCGGCGAGCAGTACTTC. The encoded protein is CASSLIAGASGEQYF.

This chain joins TRBV18 and TRBJ1-5, with D possibly TRBD1 on 6 matching bases. V lost 5 bases and J 3 bases, leaving 8 bases between the germline ends. Germline lookup yields CDR1 KGHSH and CDR2 LQKENI. This CDR3 is 13 amino acids long. The CDR3 nucleotides are TGTGCCAGCTCAACAGGGATCAATCAGCCCCAGCATTTT. Translated: CASSTGINQPQHF.

This chain links TRBV5-1 with TRBJ2-5; unclear D gene. Between the trimmed V and J ends, which lost 4 bases and 5 bases, there was a span of 15 bases. The CDR3 extends over 14 amino acids. Germline-derived CDR1 and CDR2 are SGHRS and YFSETQ. For the CDR3, the DNA is TGCGCCAGCAGCCCCCGTTGGAGAAAGGAGACCCAGTACTTC. The encoded protein is CASSPRWRKETQYF. The full variable domain, rest sourced from reference TRBV5-1 and TRBJ2-5, is KAGVTQTPRYLIKTRGQQVTLSCSPISGHRSVSWYQQTPGQGLQFLFEYFSETQRNKGNFPGRFSGRQFSNSRSEMNVSTLELGDSALYLCASSPRWRKETQYFGPGTRLLVL.

The chain combines TRBV27 with TRBJ2-1; 11 bases fit TRBD2. Germline V gene lookup returns CDR1 MNHEY and CDR2 SMNVEV (reference sequence). The junction had 10 bases not matched to a gene; V was cut back by 5 bases and J by 4 bases. This CDR3 spans 17 amino acids. As DNA, the CDR3 is TGTGCCAGCAGTCGGAGCGGTGGGACTAGCGGTTACAATGAGCAGTTCTTC. This translates into CASSRSGGTSGYNEQFF.

This clone was detected once. This chain uses TRBV2 with TRBJ1-5; TRBD1 agrees at 7 bases. CDR1 SNHLY and CDR2 FYNNEI come from the germline V gene. The CDR3 length is 15 residues. The trim removed 8 bases at V and 7 bases at J, leaving 14 bases unmatched. This chain's CDR3 is CASGGGTVAQQPQHF. DNA for the CDR3: TGTGCCAGCGGGGGTGGGACAGTCGCACAGCAGCCCCAGCATTTT.

The chain employs TRBV7-2 and TRBJ2-7; 14 bases are a match to TRBD2. V lost 0 bases and J lost 2; bases outside the gene matches: 9. The CDR3 consists of 19 residues. The V gene's germline CDR1 is SGHTA and CDR2 FQGNSA. The CDR3 protein is CASSLAPGLAGEPTYEQYF. DNA for the CDR3: TGTGCCAGCAGCTTAGCCCCGGGACTAGCGGGAGAGCCTACCTACGAGCAGTACTTC.

The chain's CDR3 is CASSNTADRGAQPQHF. The CDR3 DNA reads as TGTGCCAGCAGTAATACAGCGGACAGGGGAGCTCAGCCCCAGCATTTT. The chain has TRBV2 and TRBJ1-5; 9 positions match TRBD1. The junction had 11 bases not matched to a gene; V was cut back by 5 bases and J by 6 bases. The CDR3 contains 16 residues. CDR1 is SNHLY and CDR2 is FYNNEI in the germline V gene.

The chain has TRBV24-1 and TRBJ1-1; unclear D gene. The CDR3 sequence is 13 residues long. CDR1 and CDR2 (germline): KGHDR, SFDVKD. The V end lost 3 bases, the J end lost 8 bases, and 12 bases lay between the germline ends. In DNA, the CDR3 is TGTGCCACCAGTGATAGCCGGGATTCCGAAGCTTTCTTT. This codes for CATSDSRDSEAFF.

This chain uses TRBV9 with TRBJ2-1; TRBD2 agrees at 7 bases. CDR3 length equals 15 residues. Looked up from germline, CDR1 is SGDLS and CDR2 is YYNGEE. V shed 3 bases, J shed 3 bases, and the junction held 6 bases outside the gene matches. CDR3 DNA sequence: TGTGCCAGCAGCGCGACTAGCAGCAACTACAATGAGCAGTTCTTC. Amino acid sequence: CASSATSSNYNEQFF.

J is TRBJ2-5 and V is TRBV15; 7 bases map to TRBD1. The length of the CDR3 is 19 residues. V lost 3 bases to trimming and J lost 3 bases; unmatched junction nucleotides: 19. CDR1 is LNHNV, CDR2 YYDKDF, per germline (reference sequence). The CDR3 loop reads CATSRTRGLAGGREETQYF. CDR3 DNA: TGTGCCACCAGCAGGACCCGAGGGTTGGCAGGGGGTAGGGAAGAGACCCAGTACTTC.

The chain couples TRBV30 to TRBJ1-5, with D tentatively TRBD1 (6 bases). CDR1 is GTSNPN, CDR2 SVGIG, per germline (reference sequence). CDR3 length: 16 amino acids. V was clipped by 3 bases and J by 4 bases, with 19 bases between them. This CDR3 is CAWSRPRTVRNQPQHF. The CDR3 DNA reads as TGTGCCTGGAGCAGACCGAGGACAGTCCGGAATCAGCCCCAGCATTTT.

J is TRBJ2-2 and V is TRBV9, with a weak D call TRBD2 (6 bases). Germline values: CDR1 SGDLS, CDR2 YYNGEE. Deletions cut 1 base from V and 2 bases from J, with 12 bases between. The CDR3 spans 16 residues. CDR3 sequence reads: CASSVRRGANTGELFF. CDR3 DNA: TGTGCCAGCAGCGTAAGGAGGGGAGCAAACACCGGGGAGCTGTTTTTT.

CDR3 loop: CASSFGGRRTGELFF. The CDR3 DNA follows: TGTGCCAGCAGCTTTGGCGGGAGGCGCACCGGGGAGCTGTTTTTT. This chain links TRBV11-3 with TRBJ2-2; 8 bases are shared with TRBD2. The CDR3 contains 15 residues. J was trimmed by 4 bases and V by 3 bases; bases with no gene match: 4. Germline CDR1 is SGHNT and CDR2 is YENEEA.

As for this clone: The junction and the germline gene differ at one end; a read error may be behind it. The chain uses TRBV7-7 and TRBJ2-7; 16 nucleotides agree with TRBD2. The germline V gene has CDR1 SSHAT and CDR2 FNYEAQ (reference sequence). The length of the CDR3 is 15 residues. CDR3 sequence reads: CASSFGTSGREEQYF. The CDR3 DNA reads as TGTGCTAGCAGCTTTGGGACTAGCGGGAGGGAGGAGCAGTACTTC.

The V call is TRBV27, the J call TRBJ1-4, with D tentatively TRBD1 (5 bases). Trimming stripped 2 bases from V and 5 bases from J, with 6 bases between. The CDR3 loop spans 13 amino acids. CDR1 and CDR2 (germline): MNHEY, SMNVEV (reference sequence). The CDR3 DNA reads as TGTGCCAGCAGTTTAAACAGGAATGAAAAACTGTTTTTT. This translates into CASSLNRNEKLFF.